This is a list of T cell receptor beta chains from one sample in a study of blood T cells in healthy people across ages. TCRdb re-derived calls from the 5' RACE reads in MiXCR, one entry per CDR3 protein. The data show some 730,000 distinct CDR3 sequences, 20% to 25% seen once. Source material: blood. The receptors derive from a man in his 70s in good health. Both conserved end residues are part of each CDR3. D genes are given only for firm matches. Size values are once, few and many counts, or a class for expanded clones, and some rows have none.

NA TRBJ2-3 NA TRBV15 TGTGCCACCAGCAGAGATGGTGGGGAAAGCACAGATACGCAGTATTTT CATSRDGGESTDTQYF
NA TRBJ2-1 NA TRBV12-3/TRBV12-4 TGTGCCAGCAGTTCTAGGCCCGAAGGGGCGAACTCCTACAATGAGCAGTTCTTC CASSSRPEGANSYNEQFF
NA TRBJ1-2 NA TRBV10-2 TGCGCCAGCGGCCATAGACGCGAATATGGCTACACCTTC CASGHRREYGYTF
many TRBJ1-2 TRBD1 TRBV12-3/TRBV12-4 TGTGCCAGCAGTACCCGGGACAGGGGGCTTGGTGGCTACACCTTC CASSTRDRGLGGYTF
few TRBJ1-2 NA TRBV20-1 TGCAGTGCTGGTCCTTTTCCCCCGGGAGCTAACTATGGCTACACCTTC CSAGPFPPGANYGYTF
many TRBJ2-1 NA TRBV11-1 TGTGCCAGCAGCTTAGTAGAACGGCGGGTGCAGTTCTTC CASSLVERRVQFF
few TRBJ2-3 TRBD2 TRBV5-1 TGCGCCAGCAGCCTGGGCCGCGAGCGGGAGGAATGGGGAGATACGCAGTATTTT CASSLGREREEWGDTQYF
few TRBJ1-2 TRBD1 TRBV6-5 TGTGCCAGCAGTGGGGGGACAGCCCGTCGCTATGGCTACACCTTC CASSGGTARRYGYTF
few TRBJ2-2 NA TRBV15 TGTGCCACCAGCTCATCCCCCGGGGAGCTGTTTTTT CATSSSPGELFF
NA TRBJ2-3 TRBD2 TRBV5-1 TGCGCCAGCAGCTACGGACTAGCAGCTAGCACAGATACGCAGTATTTT CASSYGLAASTDTQYF
NA TRBJ1-1 TRBD1 TRBV12-3/TRBV12-4 TGTGCCAGCAGCGACAGGGTCAAGTCTTTCTTT CASSDRVKSFF
few TRBJ1-5 NA TRBV18 TGTGCCAGCTCACCATGGAGGAATCAGCCCCAGCATTTT CASSPWRNQPQHF